These T cell receptor beta chains were read from a single sample in a study of cytomegalovirus exposure and HLA in healthy donors. The repertoire was sequenced with immunoSEQ multiplex PCR; TCRdb's copy has only in-frame clones and lacks some. The sample lists some 150,000 clones, over 65% occurring once. Sequencing input: PBMCs. These receptors originate from a man aged 35 to 55 in good health and CMV-seronegative. CDR3s include the opening cysteine and the closing phenylalanine or tryptophan. D genes are given only for firm matches. Where a row states a size, it is once, few, many or the class of an expanded clone; other rows omit it.

d_gene: .; v_gene: TRBV5-1; abundance: .; j_gene: TRBJ1-1; CDR3nt: TGCGCCAGCAGCCTGACATATCTGAACACTGAAGCTTTCTTT; CDR3aa: CASSLTYLNTEAFF
d_gene: .; v_gene: TRBV5-4; abundance: .; j_gene: TRBJ2-5; CDR3nt: TGTGCCAGCAGCTTGGCCGCTGACGGGGTAGAGACCCAGTACTTC; CDR3aa: CASSLAADGVETQYF
d_gene: .; v_gene: TRBV9; abundance: .; j_gene: TRBJ1-3; CDR3nt: TGTGCCAGCAGCGTAGGAGGCGGTGACTCTGGAAACACCATATATTTT; CDR3aa: CASSVGGGDSGNTIYF
d_gene: TRBD1; v_gene: TRBV6-5; abundance: .; j_gene: TRBJ2-3; CDR3nt: TGTGCCAGCAGTTCGTGGGACAGGTACACAGATACGCAGTATTTT; CDR3aa: CASSSWDRYTDTQYF
d_gene: TRBD1; v_gene: TRBV9; abundance: .; j_gene: TRBJ1-2; CDR3nt: TGTGCCAGTAACGAGGGGGCCCCTAACTATGGCTACACCTTC; CDR3aa: CASNEGAPNYGYTF
d_gene: .; v_gene: TRBV5-1; abundance: .; j_gene: TRBJ2-2; CDR3nt: TGCGCCAGCAGCTTGGCTGGGACACGGAACACCGGGGAGCTGTTTTTT; CDR3aa: CASSLAGTRNTGELFF
d_gene: TRBD2; v_gene: TRBV6-5; abundance: .; j_gene: TRBJ2-7; CDR3nt: TGTGCCAGCAGTTACTCGGGACTAGCGGTTTTCGAGCAGTACTTC; CDR3aa: CASSYSGLAVFEQYF
d_gene: TRBD1; v_gene: TRBV5-1; abundance: .; j_gene: TRBJ1-4; CDR3nt: TGCGCCAGCAGCGATGGGGGGACAGGGGGCTTTGAAAAACTGTTTTTT; CDR3aa: CASSDGGTGGFEKLFF
d_gene: TRBD1; v_gene: TRBV11-2; abundance: .; j_gene: TRBJ1-1; CDR3nt: TGTGCCAGCAGCTTAGAGACAGGGGGAAACACTGAAGCTTTCTTT; CDR3aa: CASSLETGGNTEAFF
d_gene: TRBD1; v_gene: TRBV15; abundance: once; j_gene: TRBJ1-3; CDR3nt: TGTGCCACCAGCAGGGACAGGGGGCTCTCAGGAAACACCATATATTTT; CDR3aa: CATSRDRGLSGNTIYF
d_gene: .; v_gene: TRBV7-9; abundance: .; j_gene: TRBJ1-2; CDR3nt: TGTGCCAGCAGCTTATCGTTAGCTAACTATGGCTACACCTTC; CDR3aa: CASSLSLANYGYTF
d_gene: .; v_gene: TRBV19; abundance: once; j_gene: TRBJ2-1; CDR3nt: TGTGCCAGTAGTATTGGGACAAATTACAATGAGCAGTTCTTC; CDR3aa: CASSIGTNYNEQFF
d_gene: .; v_gene: TRBV19; abundance: .; j_gene: TRBJ1-1; CDR3nt: TGTGCCAGTAGTATAGGCGCAGGACTCCGGAACACTGAAGCTTTCTTT; CDR3aa: CASSIGAGLRNTEAFF
d_gene: TRBD1; v_gene: TRBV27; abundance: few; j_gene: TRBJ2-7; CDR3nt: TGTGCCAGCAGTTTTGCGGGACAGGGTATATACGAGCAGTACTTC; CDR3aa: CASSFAGQGIYEQYF
d_gene: TRBD2; v_gene: TRBV7-9; abundance: .; j_gene: TRBJ2-3; CDR3nt: TGTGCCAGCAGCTTAGCTAGCGGGGGGACCACAGATACGCAGTATTTT; CDR3aa: CASSLASGGTTDTQYF
d_gene: .; v_gene: TRBV5-1; abundance: .; j_gene: TRBJ2-7; CDR3nt: TGCGCCAGCAGCATCGGACAGGGACTATCACAGTCCGAGCAGTACTTC; CDR3aa: CASSIGQGLSQSEQYF
d_gene: TRBD2; v_gene: TRBV19; abundance: .; j_gene: TRBJ2-3; CDR3nt: TGTGCCAGTAGTAGCGGGAGGGGAGATACGCAGTATTTT; CDR3aa: CASSSGRGDTQYF
d_gene: .; v_gene: TRBV9; abundance: .; j_gene: TRBJ2-1; CDR3nt: TGTGCCAGCAGCCCCCAGGACACCGACAATGAGCAGTTCTTC; CDR3aa: CASSPQDTDNEQFF
d_gene: TRBD1; v_gene: TRBV7-9; abundance: few; j_gene: TRBJ1-6; CDR3nt: TGTGCCAGCAGCTCCGGGACAGCCGGTAATTCACCCCTCCACTTT; CDR3aa: CASSSGTAGNSPLHF
d_gene: .; v_gene: TRBV7-2; abundance: .; j_gene: TRBJ1-1; CDR3nt: TGTGCCAGCAGCTTAGGACTCAGGGCTCAAGCTTTCTTT; CDR3aa: CASSLGLRAQAFF
d_gene: .; v_gene: TRBV28; abundance: .; j_gene: TRBJ2-3; CDR3nt: TGTGCCAGCCTCCCTCCTGGGGCGGTCACAGATACGCAGTATTTT; CDR3aa: CASLPPGAVTDTQYF
d_gene: TRBD1; v_gene: TRBV27; abundance: .; j_gene: TRBJ1-5; CDR3nt: TGTGCCAGCAGTTTATGGACAGGGGTCAGTCAGCCCCAGCATTTT; CDR3aa: CASSLWTGVSQPQHF
d_gene: TRBD2; v_gene: TRBV7-2; abundance: .; j_gene: TRBJ2-7; CDR3nt: TGTGCCAGCAGCTTAGACGGGGGGGGGCCCCACGAGCAGTACTTC; CDR3aa: CASSLDGGGPHEQYF
d_gene: TRBD2; v_gene: TRBV11-2; abundance: few; j_gene: TRBJ2-3; CDR3nt: TGTGCCAGCAGCTCAACAATGGGCGGGGGAACAGATACGCAGTATTTT; CDR3aa: CASSSTMGGGTDTQYF
d_gene: .; v_gene: TRBV4-3; abundance: .; j_gene: TRBJ2-7; CDR3nt: TGCGCCAGCAGCCAAGAGTCCGCACCTATTAGCGCCTACGAGCAGTACTTC; CDR3aa: CASSQESAPISAYEQYF
d_gene: TRBD2; v_gene: TRBV7-9; abundance: .; j_gene: TRBJ2-1; CDR3nt: TGTGCCAGCAGCGCTATAGCGGGAGCATACAATGAGCAGTTCTTC; CDR3aa: CASSAIAGAYNEQFF
d_gene: .; v_gene: TRBV5-1; abundance: .; j_gene: TRBJ1-3; CDR3nt: TGCGCCAGCAGCCAGGGCAGCGGAAACACCATATATTTT; CDR3aa: CASSQGSGNTIYF
d_gene: TRBD1; v_gene: TRBV7-9; abundance: medium-sized; j_gene: TRBJ2-1; CDR3nt: TGTGCCAGCAGCTCAATGGACAGGGCGGTTTACAATGAGCAGTTCTTC; CDR3aa: CASSSMDRAVYNEQFF
d_gene: TRBD1; v_gene: TRBV19; abundance: .; j_gene: TRBJ1-4; CDR3nt: TGTGCCAGTAGTATATGGGCAGGGGGCCTTGCAACTAATGAAAAACTGTTTTTT; CDR3aa: CASSIWAGGLATNEKLFF
d_gene: TRBD1; v_gene: TRBV2; abundance: few; j_gene: TRBJ1-4; CDR3nt: TGTGCCAGCAGTGAAACAGCAGGGGGTGGTGAAAAACTGTTTTTT; CDR3aa: CASSETAGGGEKLFF
d_gene: TRBD1; v_gene: TRBV5-5; abundance: .; j_gene: TRBJ1-5; CDR3nt: TGTGCCAGCAGCCTCGGACAGGGGACTTCGAATCAGCCCCAGCATTTT; CDR3aa: CASSLGQGTSNQPQHF
d_gene: .; v_gene: TRBV7-3; abundance: .; j_gene: TRBJ2-1; CDR3nt: TGTGCCAGCAGTCAAGGCGGCCATGGTGAGCAGTTCTTC; CDR3aa: CASSQGGHGEQFF
d_gene: TRBD2; v_gene: TRBV28; abundance: .; j_gene: TRBJ2-7; CDR3nt: TGTGCCAGCAGCCCCGCTAGCGGGGGCCGGGGTTACTACGAGCAGTACTTC; CDR3aa: CASSPASGGRGYYEQYF
d_gene: .; v_gene: TRBV15; abundance: few; j_gene: TRBJ1-3; CDR3nt: TGTGCCACCAGCAGAGAAAGCAGGGTTGGAAACACCATATATTTT; CDR3aa: CATSRESRVGNTIYF
d_gene: TRBD2; v_gene: TRBV28; abundance: once; j_gene: TRBJ2-3; CDR3nt: TGTGCCAGCAGTTTCAGCAGCGGGGGCACAGATACGCAGTATTTT; CDR3aa: CASSFSSGGTDTQYF
d_gene: .; v_gene: TRBV7-9; abundance: few; j_gene: TRBJ1-5; CDR3nt: TGTGCCAGCAGCTTTTCTTCTTCCCAGAGCAATCAGCCCCAGCATTTT; CDR3aa: CASSFSSSQSNQPQHF
d_gene: .; v_gene: TRBV5-6; abundance: .; j_gene: TRBJ2-7; CDR3nt: TGTGCCAGCAAACTTACCTGGGACACGGATCAGTACTTC; CDR3aa: CASKLTWDTDQYF
d_gene: TRBD2; v_gene: TRBV30; abundance: few; j_gene: TRBJ2-1; CDR3nt: TGTGCTTGGACACCTCTAGCGGCGACGGGCAATGAGCAGTTCTTC; CDR3aa: CAWTPLAATGNEQFF
d_gene: .; v_gene: TRBV7-2; abundance: once; j_gene: TRBJ2-5; CDR3nt: TGTGCCAGCAGCAAGACGGGGGAGACCCAGTACTTC; CDR3aa: CASSKTGETQYF
d_gene: .; v_gene: TRBV28; abundance: .; j_gene: TRBJ1-3; CDR3nt: TGTGCCAGCAGTCTCGCGGGTGCCTCTGGAAACACCATATATTTT; CDR3aa: CASSLAGASGNTIYF
d_gene: TRBD1; v_gene: TRBV4-1; abundance: .; j_gene: TRBJ1-5; CDR3nt: TGCGCCAGCAGCCAATCCGAGACAGGGATACATCAGCCCCAGCATTTT; CDR3aa: CASSQSETGIHQPQHF
d_gene: .; v_gene: TRBV5-4; abundance: .; j_gene: TRBJ1-2; CDR3nt: TGTGCCAGCAGGGGAAATACAAACAGGTTGGGGTTCTATGGCTACACCTTC; CDR3aa: CASRGNTNRLGFYGYTF
d_gene: TRBD1; v_gene: TRBV18; abundance: .; j_gene: TRBJ1-2; CDR3nt: TGTGCCAGCTCGCCAGACAGGGTCTATGGCTACACCTTC; CDR3aa: CASSPDRVYGYTF
d_gene: TRBD1; v_gene: TRBV15; abundance: .; j_gene: TRBJ2-7; CDR3nt: TGTGCCACCAGCAAAGGGGGCCTCGAGCAGTACTTC; CDR3aa: CATSKGGLEQYF
d_gene: TRBD1; v_gene: TRBV4-3; abundance: .; j_gene: TRBJ1-2; CDR3nt: TGCGCCAGCAGCCAGGAGACAGGGTACTATGGCTACACCTTC; CDR3aa: CASSQETGYYGYTF
d_gene: TRBD1; v_gene: TRBV7-7; abundance: .; j_gene: TRBJ2-7; CDR3nt: TGTGCTAGCAGCTTCGGGACAGGCTCCTACGAGCAGTACTTC; CDR3aa: CASSFGTGSYEQYF
d_gene: TRBD1; v_gene: TRBV27; abundance: .; j_gene: TRBJ1-2; CDR3nt: TGTGCCAGCAGGACAGGGGTGGGATATGGCTACACCTTC; CDR3aa: CASRTGVGYGYTF
d_gene: .; v_gene: TRBV19; abundance: .; j_gene: TRBJ2-2; CDR3nt: TGTGCCAGTAGTATCCGAGGGGGGGCGAACACCGGGGAGCTGTTTTTT; CDR3aa: CASSIRGGANTGELFF
d_gene: .; v_gene: TRBV2; abundance: .; j_gene: TRBJ2-7; CDR3nt: TGTGCCAGCAGCCCTGACAGTCCCTACGAGCAGTACTTC; CDR3aa: CASSPDSPYEQYF
d_gene: .; v_gene: TRBV7-9; abundance: .; j_gene: TRBJ2-7; CDR3nt: TGTGCCAGCAGCTCAGCAGTTGACAGCGCGACCTACGAGCAGTACTTC; CDR3aa: CASSSAVDSATYEQYF
d_gene: TRBD1; v_gene: TRBV5-1; abundance: .; j_gene: TRBJ1-1; CDR3nt: TGCGCCAGCAGCTTTGTTTTGACAGGGGAAACTGAAGCTTTCTTT; CDR3aa: CASSFVLTGETEAFF
d_gene: .; v_gene: TRBV15; abundance: .; j_gene: TRBJ1-5; CDR3nt: TGTGCCACCAGCAGAGCTCCGAGGGACATCTATCAGCCCCAGCATTTT; CDR3aa: CATSRAPRDIYQPQHF
d_gene: .; v_gene: TRBV19; abundance: .; j_gene: TRBJ2-2; CDR3nt: TGTGCCAGTAGTATAGGGGAGTACACCGGGGAGCTGTTTTTT; CDR3aa: CASSIGEYTGELFF
d_gene: TRBD1; v_gene: TRBV18; abundance: .; j_gene: TRBJ1-1; CDR3nt: TGTGCCAGCTCACCTCCGGGACAGGGCACTGAAGCTTTCTTT; CDR3aa: CASSPPGQGTEAFF
d_gene: .; v_gene: TRBV2; abundance: .; j_gene: TRBJ2-7; CDR3nt: TGTGCCAGCAGTGAAAACGAGGGTTCCTACGAGCAGTACTTC; CDR3aa: CASSENEGSYEQYF
d_gene: TRBD2; v_gene: TRBV18; abundance: .; j_gene: TRBJ2-1; CDR3nt: TGTGCCAGCTCACCGGGTAGCGGGAGGTATCTCTACAATGAGCAGTTCTTC; CDR3aa: CASSPGSGRYLYNEQFF